This T cell receptor beta chain stems from a study of CD8 T cells in Susac syndrome. The overall study: Among the sequenced Susac syndrome patients, more than five had active disease while about eight were in remission.

V was trimmed by 4 bases and J by 3 bases, leaving 21 bases between them. The CDR3 runs 17 residues. Germline values: CDR1 MNHEY, CDR2 SVGAGI. Reverse transcription of about 0.45 to 1 ug RNA was performed with random hexamers. TCRdb itself ran the immunoSEQ multiplex PCR reads through MiXCR, one entry per CDR3 protein. This sample has around 130,000 distinct CDR3 sequences; around 94% occur once, and the top ten carry 0.25% to 0.3%. CD8+ and CD4+ T cells taken from blood had their TCR beta sequenced. FACS enriched CD8+ TEMRA cells, while bulk CD8+ and CD4+ were negatively isolated. The chain couples TRBV6-5 to TRBJ1-1; possibly TRBD1 for D (5 bases). The sequenced sample was CD8+ T cells from PBMCs. This TCR was sampled from a human donor with Susac syndrome. The CDR3 DNA sequence: TGTGCCAGCAGTTTCCCCGGGCCCGGTGAGGGGTACACTGAAGCTTTCTTT. Its protein is CASSFPGPGEGYTEAFF.